The clone carrying this T cell receptor (beta chain) was observed at least ten times. This sample stems from a study of T cells in Graves' hyperthyroidism and ophthalmopathy. Lactation, pregnancy, other autoimmune disease or uncontrolled infection led to exclusion of patients. The CDR3 runs to 15 residues. The germline CDR1 and CDR2 sequences are SNHLY and FYNNEI. V shed 6 bases, J shed 3 bases, and the junction held 9 bases outside the gene matches. Amplified TCR beta CDR3 regions came from RNA transcripts. First-round RT-PCR with HTBI primers amplified the TCR CDR3 region. From the multiplex PCR reads, TCRdb called clonotypes with MiXCR, one entry per CDR3 protein. The sample carries around 530,000 distinct CDR3 sequences, roughly 15% recorded once.

The material sequenced was blood. This chain joins TRBV2 and TRBJ2-7; 9 bases match TRBD1. The source of this sequence is a woman under 30 with Graves' ophthalmopathy. CDR3 amino acids: CASSLSQTGGYEQYF. The DNA of the CDR3 is TGTGCCAGCAGCCTCTCGCAGACAGGGGGCTACGAGCAGTACTTC.